This T cell receptor (beta chain) appears in the sequencing data of a study of technical replicates of blood from a few donors. Germline-derived CDR1 and CDR2 are MDHEN and SYDVKM. The CDR3 sequence is 16 residues long. Trimming removed 7 bases at V and 4 bases at J, with 20 bases between. This clone was seen once. Clones were sequenced by immunoSEQ multiplex PCR, and TCRdb holds only the in-frame ones, with some missing. The table includes under 110,000 clones, nearly 96% detected once. This clonotype originated in a human donor in good health. The sequenced sample was T cells isolated from PBMCs. The genes are TRBV28 and TRBJ1-5; TRBD1 might be the D (5 bases). The CDR3: CASNPYVGGLNQPQHF. For the CDR3, the DNA is TGTGCCAGCAACCCTTATGTCGGGGGGTTAAATCAGCCCCAGCATTTT.